Listed below are T cell receptor beta chains from one sample, sequenced in a study of metastatic and nonmetastatic thyroid tumors. TCRdb reanalyzed the PCR reads with MiXCR. The sample carries about 20,000 clones, roughly 24% recorded once. Sequencing was performed on tumor tissue. Every receptor here comes from a female donor with papillary thyroid cancer or a benign thyroid nodule (not recorded which). Some clones in this sample may be carry-over from other donors' samples. The CDR3 runs from the conserved cysteine through the conserved F or W. Each record gives: clone size, D gene, V gene, J gene, CDR3 DNA, CDR3 protein. The D gene is left open where the match is weak. Not all rows give a size; the values are once, few, many and, for expanded clones, a class.

many	.	TRBV4-1	TRBJ1-1	TGCGCCAGCAGCCAAGATGCTCGGGCGGCTGAAGCTTTCTTT	CASSQDARAAEAFF
.	.	TRBV5-1	TRBJ1-2	TGCGCCAGCAGCTCTGGGCGTCCGCGGAGGGATTCTGGCTACACCTTC	CASSSGRPRRDSGYTF
few	.	TRBV20-1	TRBJ2-1	TGCAGTGCTAGAGATCTGGGGGGCTCCTACAATGAGCAGTTCTTC	CSARDLGGSYNEQFF
many	TRBD1	TRBV4-2	TRBJ2-7	TGTGCCAGCAGCCAAGCCGCGGACAGGGACTACGAGCAGTACTTC	CASSQAADRDYEQYF
many	.	TRBV20-1	TRBJ2-2	TGCAGTGCTAGAGTATTGAGCTCTGGGGAGCTGTTTTTT	CSARVLSSGELFF
medium-sized	.	TRBV10-3	TRBJ2-1	TGTGCCATCAGTGAGACCCACGACTTGAGGAATGAGCAGTTCTTC	CAISETHDLRNEQFF
medium-sized	TRBD2	TRBV20-1	TRBJ2-3	TGCAGTGCTCCCATTAGCGGGGGCACAGATACGCAGTATTTT	CSAPISGGTDTQYF
.	TRBD2	TRBV6-5	TRBJ2-2	TGTGCCAGCAGCTATAGCGGGAGGGCCCCCGGGGAGCTGTTTTTT	CASSYSGRAPGELFF
medium-sized	.	TRBV6-2/TRBV6-3	TRBJ1-2	TGTGCCACCCGGGGGGACACCGGACTACCTAACTATGGCTACACCTTC	CATRGDTGLPNYGYTF
many	TRBD2	TRBV19	TRBJ2-3	TGTGCCAGTAGCGGGAGGACCCCCACAGATACGCAGTATTTT	CASSGRTPTDTQYF
many	.	TRBV13	TRBJ2-1	TGTGCCAGCAGCTCCGGACTGTTC	CASSSGLF
medium-sized	.	TRBV4-1	TRBJ1-4	TGCGCCAGCAGCCAAGGCAGGGGAAAACTGTTTTTT	CASSQGRGKLFF
.	TRBD1	TRBV11-2	TRBJ1-2	TGTGCCAGCAGCTTATCCCGTGGGACAGGGAAAAACTATGGCTACACCTTC	CASSLSRGTGKNYGYTF
many	.	TRBV27	TRBJ2-5	TGTGCCAGCAGTTTATCGGGTGAGATGGAGACCCAGTACTTC	CASSLSGEMETQYF
.	TRBD2	TRBV20-1	TRBJ2-4	TGCAGTGATTCAAGGCGGGAGGGGAGTGACATTCAGTACTTC	CSDSRREGSDIQYF
.	.	TRBV5-1	TRBJ1-6	TGCGCCAGCAGCTTGGCCGTCGGGGGGCCGAATTCACCCCTCCACTTT	CASSLAVGGPNSPLHF
.	.	TRBV7-2	TRBJ1-3	TGTGCCAGCAGCTTGACAGTGGGTCAGGGAAACACCATATATTTT	CASSLTVGQGNTIYF
.	TRBD2	TRBV6-9	TRBJ2-1	TGCGCCAGCAATGCAGCGGGAGGGACCATCAATGAGCAGTTCTTC	CASNAAGGTINEQFF